A selection of T cell receptor beta chains follows, all from one sample in a study of cytomegalovirus exposure and HLA in healthy donors. Assay: immunoSEQ multiplex PCR; the TCRdb copy retains only in-frame clones and omits some. The data contain some 100,000 clones, about 70% of them singletons. Sequenced input: PBMCs. These receptors were collected from a woman under 30 in good health and CMV-seropositive. Each CDR3 is given with its conserved first and last residue. The D gene is left open where the match is weak. Only some rows state a clone size, as once, few, many or a class for expanded clones.

CDR3nt,CDR3aa,v_gene,j_gene,d_gene,abundance
TGTGCCAGCAGTTACACCGGGACAGAGAATCAGCCCCAGCATTTT,CASSYTGTENQPQHF,TRBV6-5,TRBJ1-5,TRBD1,.
TGTGCCATCAGTTCGACAGGGAATAGCAATCAGCCCCAGCATTTT,CAISSTGNSNQPQHF,TRBV10-3,TRBJ1-5,TRBD1,.
TGTGCCAGCAGTGACAGGGCAGGGGAAAACTATGGCTACACCTTC,CASSDRAGENYGYTF,TRBV6-4,TRBJ1-2,.,.
TGTGCCAGCAGCGTAGACAGCTGGAACACTGAAGCTTTCTTT,CASSVDSWNTEAFF,TRBV9,TRBJ1-1,.,.
TGCGCCAGCAGCTCTAATAGCGGGGATCCCTCCTACGAGCAGTACTTC,CASSSNSGDPSYEQYF,TRBV5-1,TRBJ2-7,TRBD2,.
TGTGCCATCAGTGAGGGCAGGGGCCAGCCCCAGCATTTT,CAISEGRGQPQHF,TRBV10-3,TRBJ1-5,.,.
TGTGCCAGCAGCCTAACGGGGGCATCCACTGAAGCTTTCTTT,CASSLTGASTEAFF,TRBV7-3,TRBJ1-1,.,.
TGTGCCACCAGCAGAGATCTGGGCGTCGGCACGAGCTCCTACGAGCAGTACTTC,CATSRDLGVGTSSYEQYF,TRBV15,TRBJ2-7,.,.
TGTGCCAGTAGTCCCCGGGAGGGGGAGACCCAGTACTTC,CASSPREGETQYF,TRBV19,TRBJ2-5,TRBD2,medium-sized
TGTGCCAGCAGCCCGGACCCGGGGGCCTACGAGCAGTACTTC,CASSPDPGAYEQYF,TRBV5-4,TRBJ2-7,.,.
TGTGCCAGCAGCTTAACGCCTCAGGGAACCGGGGAGCTGTTTTTT,CASSLTPQGTGELFF,TRBV7-3,TRBJ2-2,.,.
TGTGCCAGCAGCACCCATTTCGGACAGGGGGCTAGCACCGGGGAGCTGTTTTTT,CASSTHFGQGASTGELFF,TRBV9,TRBJ2-2,TRBD1,.
TGTGCCAGCAGTGAAGCGCGCCAGGAGAACACCGGGGAGCTGTTTTTT,CASSEARQENTGELFF,TRBV2,TRBJ2-2,.,.
TGTGCCAGCAGCTTAGGCTTTGGGACAAATCAGCCCCAGCATTTT,CASSLGFGTNQPQHF,TRBV7-8,TRBJ1-5,.,.
TGCAGCGTTGAACTGGGGCGAGCCACTGAAGCTTTCTTT,CSVELGRATEAFF,TRBV29-1,TRBJ1-1,.,.
TGCAGCGTTGAAGATGTTATCACAGGTTCCTACAATGAGCAGTTCTTC,CSVEDVITGSYNEQFF,TRBV29-1,TRBJ2-1,.,.
TGTGCCATCAGTGATGCTTCGTGGTTTCTAAACTTC,CAISDASWFLNF,TRBV10-3,TRBJ2-5,.,.
TGTGCCAGCAAGGTCGGGCGGGTTCTGCCCAACGTCCTGACTTTC,CASKVGRVLPNVLTF,TRBV28,TRBJ2-6,.,few
TGCGCCAGCAGCTCCCTTACTAGCGGGGCGGTTAGCAATGAGCAGTTCTTC,CASSSLTSGAVSNEQFF,TRBV5-1,TRBJ2-1,TRBD2,.
TGTGCCAGATCAGAGACAGGCACAGATACGCAGTATTTT,CARSETGTDTQYF,TRBV2,TRBJ2-3,.,.
TGTGCCAGTAGTATCGGGCTAGGGGTTGGCTACGAGCAGTACTTC,CASSIGLGVGYEQYF,TRBV19,TRBJ2-7,.,.
TGTGCCAGCAGCTCGGACAGTTTCTACGAGCAGTACTTC,CASSSDSFYEQYF,TRBV7-2,TRBJ2-7,.,few
TGTGCCAGCACCCTAGCGGGAACTTTTAGCACAGATACGCAGTATTTT,CASTLAGTFSTDTQYF,TRBV6-6,TRBJ2-3,TRBD2,.
TGTGCCAGCAGTCCGTACGGGACACAACACAATGAGCAGTTCTTC,CASSPYGTQHNEQFF,TRBV27,TRBJ2-1,.,.
TGCGCCAGCAGCTTGGATCCGGGGGGCAATCAGCCCCAGCATTTT,CASSLDPGGNQPQHF,TRBV5-1,TRBJ1-5,.,.
TGCGCCAGCAGCCAACAATCAGGGGAGCAGTTCTTC,CASSQQSGEQFF,TRBV4-1,TRBJ2-1,.,.
TGTGCCAGCAGCTTGGCATCCGGGTACGGCTACACCTTC,CASSLASGYGYTF,TRBV5-4,TRBJ1-2,.,.
TGTGCCATCAGTGAGTCGGTGCTAGCGAACAATGAGCAGTTCTTC,CAISESVLANNEQFF,TRBV10-3,TRBJ2-1,.,.
TGTGCCAGCAAAAGGACAGGGCCTGAGGTGACTGAAGCTTTCTTT,CASKRTGPEVTEAFF,TRBV19,TRBJ1-1,TRBD1,.
TGTGCCAGCAGTTTAAGTGGACTAGCGGTTCAAGAGACCCAGTACTTC,CASSLSGLAVQETQYF,TRBV27,TRBJ2-5,TRBD2,.
TGCGCCAGCAGCCATGACGGACAGGGTCTGGCGGGGGCCAACGTCCTGACTTTC,CASSHDGQGLAGANVLTF,TRBV4-1,TRBJ2-6,TRBD1,.
TGTGCCAGCAGCTTAGTGTCGGGGAGTAGTTTAACCGGGGAGCTGTTTTTT,CASSLVSGSSLTGELFF,TRBV7-2,TRBJ2-2,.,few
TGTGCCACTAAGACCGGGACAGGTAGCAACGAGCAGTACTTC,CATKTGTGSNEQYF,TRBV2,TRBJ2-7,TRBD1,.
TGTGCCAGCAGTTACAACGATTTCGGCAATGAGCAGTTCTTC,CASSYNDFGNEQFF,TRBV6-5,TRBJ2-1,.,.
TGTGCCTGGAATCCGGCAGGGGTTAACTACGAGCAGTACTTC,CAWNPAGVNYEQYF,TRBV30,TRBJ2-7,.,few
TGTGCCATCAGGACAGGGGGCGCTCGGGTGGACACTGAAGCTTTCTTT,CAIRTGGARVDTEAFF,TRBV10-3,TRBJ1-1,TRBD1,.
TGTGCCAGCAGCAGTCCGGGGCAGGGGGAGAATGAGCAGTTCTTC,CASSSPGQGENEQFF,TRBV6-5,TRBJ2-1,TRBD1,.
TGTGCCACCAGCAGAGATCGCCCGGAGACTAGCGGGAGAGCTGAGCAGTTCTTC,CATSRDRPETSGRAEQFF,TRBV15,TRBJ2-1,TRBD2,.
TGCAGCGTGCAGGGACAGGACGGTAGCACCATATATTTT,CSVQGQDGSTIYF,TRBV29-1,TRBJ1-3,TRBD1,.
TGCAGCGTTATCGGGGCCTACGAGCAGTACTTC,CSVIGAYEQYF,TRBV29-1,TRBJ2-7,.,.
TGTGCCAGCAGCGCCCTTCAAGGGGGACTAGTCAATGAGCAGTTCTTC,CASSALQGGLVNEQFF,TRBV9,TRBJ2-1,TRBD2,.
TGTGCCAGTAGTATAGGGACAGCCAACACTGAAGCTTTCTTT,CASSIGTANTEAFF,TRBV19,TRBJ1-1,.,.
TGTGCCAGCAGGGGGTCAGGGACAGGTGAAAAACTGTTTTTT,CASRGSGTGEKLFF,TRBV6-6,TRBJ1-4,TRBD1,.
TGTGCCACCAGCAGAGAGGGAGGACTAGATTCACCCCTCCACTTT,CATSREGGLDSPLHF,TRBV15,TRBJ1-6,.,.
TGCGCCAGCAGCGCTCCCGGGACTCCAAGACTCTACAATGAGCAGTTCTTC,CASSAPGTPRLYNEQFF,TRBV4-1,TRBJ2-1,.,.
TGTGCCAGCCTCAAGCTCTCCTACAATGAGCAGTTCTTC,CASLKLSYNEQFF,TRBV6-1,TRBJ2-1,.,.
TGTGCCAGCAGCTTGGAGGGGCCCTACGAGCAGTACTTC,CASSLEGPYEQYF,TRBV5-4,TRBJ2-7,.,.
TGTGCCAGCAGATCAACAGGGGGCACCGGGGAGACCCAGTACTTC,CASRSTGGTGETQYF,TRBV27,TRBJ2-5,TRBD1,.
TGTGCCAGCAGCTCGGGACAGAGGGAGACCCAGTACTTC,CASSSGQRETQYF,TRBV7-8,TRBJ2-5,TRBD1,.
TGTGCCAGCAGCCTAGGTCGGGGGGGCAATCAGCCCCAGCATTTT,CASSLGRGGNQPQHF,TRBV7-2,TRBJ1-5,.,.
TGTGCCAGCAGTTACTCGACGGGACAGGGGGATGAAAAACTGTTTTTT,CASSYSTGQGDEKLFF,TRBV6-5,TRBJ1-4,TRBD1,.
TGTGCCAGCAGCTTGGACAGGTACAATCAGCCCCAGCATTTT,CASSLDRYNQPQHF,TRBV7-9,TRBJ1-5,TRBD1,.